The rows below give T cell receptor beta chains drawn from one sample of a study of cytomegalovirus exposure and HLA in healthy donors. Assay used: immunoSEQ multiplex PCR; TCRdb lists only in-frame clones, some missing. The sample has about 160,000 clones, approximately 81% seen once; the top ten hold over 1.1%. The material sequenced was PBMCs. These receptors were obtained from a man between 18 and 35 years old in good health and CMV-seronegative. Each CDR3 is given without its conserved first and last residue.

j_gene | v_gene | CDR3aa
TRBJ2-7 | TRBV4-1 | ASSPLGTGALHEQY
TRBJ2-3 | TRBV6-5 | ATHTGSSTDTQY
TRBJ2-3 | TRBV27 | ASSPGQGADTQY
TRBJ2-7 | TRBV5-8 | ASNPGTGGSTGQY
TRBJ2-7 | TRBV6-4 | ASRAQFTSGREVYEQY
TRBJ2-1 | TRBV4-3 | ASSQDGTSGGDEQF
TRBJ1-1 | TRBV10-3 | AISSDRREAF
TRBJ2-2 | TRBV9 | ATGGVAGELF
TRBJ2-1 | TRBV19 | ASSIDPDRGLYNEQF
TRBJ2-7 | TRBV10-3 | AISESRQGSGEQY
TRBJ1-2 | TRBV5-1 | ASSPDRGNGYT
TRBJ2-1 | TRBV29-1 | SVEVTSGSDEQF
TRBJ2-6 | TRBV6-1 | ASSGRGSGANVLT
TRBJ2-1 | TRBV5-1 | ASSLAVGVQAPYNEQF
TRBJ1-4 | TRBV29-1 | SGVGSNEKLF
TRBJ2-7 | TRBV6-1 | ASRGDRAPYEQY
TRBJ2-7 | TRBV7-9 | ASSFTGREQY
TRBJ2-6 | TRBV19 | ASSPSGANVLT
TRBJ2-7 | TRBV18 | ASSHGQYEQY
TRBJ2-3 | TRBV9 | ASNPSGRAPDTQY
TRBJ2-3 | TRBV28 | ASSLGMTSQGSQY
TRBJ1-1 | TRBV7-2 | ASSLGTGGFRMNTEAF
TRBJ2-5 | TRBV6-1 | ASSELWRDGRETQY
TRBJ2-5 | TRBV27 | ASSSSERGETQY
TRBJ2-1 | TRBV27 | ASRRVALRNEQF
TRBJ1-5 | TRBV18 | ASSPQGGTGDNQPQH
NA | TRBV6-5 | ASSYQGLAFSYEQY
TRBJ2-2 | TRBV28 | ASSLAVGLGSTGELF
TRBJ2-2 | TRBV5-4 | ASSSGAGLGTGELF
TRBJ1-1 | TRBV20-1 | SARANTEAF
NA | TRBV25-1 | ASSEREFEQY
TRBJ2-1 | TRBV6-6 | ATSPAGGDNEQF
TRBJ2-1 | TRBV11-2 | ASSPPGLAGGDNEQF
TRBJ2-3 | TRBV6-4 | ASSEGTSGTDTQY
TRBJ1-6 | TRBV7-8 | ASSLGSGSYNSPLH
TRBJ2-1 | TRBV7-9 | ASSTLWTSREYNEQF
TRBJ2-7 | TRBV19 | ASSIVAGGLDEQY
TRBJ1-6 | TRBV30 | AWSGTGGGSPLH
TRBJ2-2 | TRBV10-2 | ASRTSGSLAGELF
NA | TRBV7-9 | ASSPGSVSYEQY
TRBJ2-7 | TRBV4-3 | ASSQGGERDYEQY
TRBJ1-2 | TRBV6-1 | ASSVTGGGSYGYT
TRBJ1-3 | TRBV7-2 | ASSAGTGVGNTIY
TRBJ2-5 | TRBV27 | ASSTLGQGRETQY
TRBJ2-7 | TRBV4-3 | ASSQERDSGYEQY
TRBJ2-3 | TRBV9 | ASSVAGLAASTDTQY
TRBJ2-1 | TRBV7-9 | ASSSPTDRLEF
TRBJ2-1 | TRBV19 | ASNQYGSPNEQF
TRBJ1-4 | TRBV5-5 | ASSPTSDGGKKLF
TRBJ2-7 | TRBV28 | ASSLLGGYEQY
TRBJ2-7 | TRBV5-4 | ASSWEQRAGLQQY
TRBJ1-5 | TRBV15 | ATSKNRSPQH
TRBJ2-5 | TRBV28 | ASSSGGGMETQY
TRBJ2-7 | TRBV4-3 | ASSQEARRGYEQY